Listed below are T cell receptor beta chains from one sample, sequenced in a study of molecular identifiers for immune sequencing clone quantification. TCRdb used MiXCR to reprocess the PCR reads, holding one entry per CDR3 protein. The sample shows 460,000 or so distinct CDR3 sequences, 20% to 25% of them seen only once. The sequencing input was naive CD8+ T cells from blood, with Jurkat cell RNA spiked in. The source is a human donor in good health. Some libraries in this study had Jurkat cell RNA spiked in. Both conserved end residues are part of each CDR3. Fields, in order: J gene, V gene, clone size, D gene, CDR3 DNA, CDR3 protein. The D gene is left open where the match is weak. Clone size, where shown, is once, few, many, or a class for clones that have expanded.

TRBJ2-1	TRBV28	few	NA	TGTGCCAGCAGCCCCGCCCCCGGGGGCTACAATGAGCAGTTCTTC	CASSPAPGGYNEQFF
TRBJ2-3	TRBV11-2	few	TRBD2	TGTGCCAGCAGCCCCTATGGCGGGGGGCTCGCAGATACGCAGTATTTT	CASSPYGGGLADTQYF
TRBJ2-7	TRBV20-1	few	TRBD2	TGCAGTGCTAGAGAGGGACTAGCGGGAACATACGAGCAGTACTTC	CSAREGLAGTYEQYF
TRBJ2-7	TRBV4-1	many	TRBD1	TGCGCCAGCAGCCAAGATTCGGGGACAGGGGAGTACTTC	CASSQDSGTGEYF
TRBJ2-7	TRBV4-3	NA	NA	TGCGCCAGCAGCCAAGATCGGGTCTTTGCGGGCTACGAGCAGTACTTC	CASSQDRVFAGYEQYF
TRBJ2-7	TRBV5-6	many	NA	TGTGCCAGCAGCGCACCGGGACACTACTCCTACGAGCAGTACTTC	CASSAPGHYSYEQYF
TRBJ2-4	TRBV2	many	NA	TGTGCCAGCAGTGGAACAGGTGTTATCAAAAACATTCAGTACTTC	CASSGTGVIKNIQYF
TRBJ2-3	TRBV2	NA	NA	TGTGCCAGCTCGTCTCCGTCTTCTAGCACAGATACGCAGTATTTT	CASSSPSSSTDTQYF
TRBJ2-7	TRBV21-1	NA	NA	TGTGCCAGCAGCAAACCTACTAGCGGGGCCTCCCCCTACGAGCAGTACTTC	CASSKPTSGASPYEQYF
TRBJ1-5	TRBV6-2/TRBV6-3	few	NA	TGTGCCAGCAGTTCCTCTTTCCTCGACAGGAACAATCAGCCCCAGCATTTT	CASSSSFLDRNNQPQHF
TRBJ2-2	TRBV29-1	NA	NA	TGCAGCGTTCTGTCAGCGGCCGGGGAGCTGTTTTTT	CSVLSAAGELFF
TRBJ2-7	TRBV28	many	NA	TGTGCCAGCACGTCAGGGTCGGCCTACGAGCAGTACTTC	CASTSGSAYEQYF
TRBJ1-2	TRBV7-9	NA	NA	TGTGCCAGCAGTCCTAGGACGGATAACTATGGCTACACCTTC	CASSPRTDNYGYTF
TRBJ2-1	TRBV7-6	many	NA	TGTGCCAGCAGCTTTACAACCACCCACCCGGGACAAAAGTTCAATGAGCAGTTCTTC	CASSFTTTHPGQKFNEQFF
TRBJ2-3	TRBV7-6	many	TRBD2	TGTGCCAGCAGCCCACTAGCGGGGGCTACAGATACGCAGTATTTT	CASSPLAGATDTQYF
TRBJ2-6	TRBV6-5	few	NA	TGTGCCAGCAGTTACAGCCTCTCTGGGGCCAACGTCCTGACTTTC	CASSYSLSGANVLTF
TRBJ1-5	TRBV7-6	many	NA	TGTGCCAGCAGCTCGGGGTTTGGCAATCAGCCCCAGCATTTT	CASSSGFGNQPQHF
TRBJ2-7	TRBV20-1	many	NA	TGCAGTGCTAGAGGTGCGGGGGCGGTGTACGAGCAGTACTTC	CSARGAGAVYEQYF
TRBJ1-1	TRBV6-5	few	TRBD1	TGTGCCAGCAGTTACGCCCTAGACAGGGGGTTGAACACTGAAGCTTTCTTT	CASSYALDRGLNTEAFF
TRBJ2-2	TRBV5-5	many	NA	TGTGCCAGCAGTTATCAAAACAGCCTTACCGGGGAGCTGTTTTTT	CASSYQNSLTGELFF
TRBJ2-7	TRBV27	many	NA	TGTGCCAGCAGCTTCGTGGGGTACGAGCAGTACTTC	CASSFVGYEQYF
TRBJ2-3	TRBV2	many	NA	TGTGCCAGCAGCCCGAGCATGGGGGTGAACACAGATACGCAGTATTTT	CASSPSMGVNTDTQYF
TRBJ1-1	TRBV6-2/TRBV6-3	many	TRBD1	TGTGCCAGCAGTACGACAGGGTGGCAAGCTTTCTTT	CASSTTGWQAFF
TRBJ2-5	TRBV12-3/TRBV12-4	NA	TRBD2	TGTGCCAGCAGTTTATTGCCTCCTAGCGGGGGTGCGCAAGAGACCCAGTACTTC	CASSLLPPSGGAQETQYF
TRBJ2-7	TRBV14	few	TRBD1	TGTGCCAGCAGCCCCTTACCGCCGGGACAGGGCACCTACGAGCAGTACTTC	CASSPLPPGQGTYEQYF
TRBJ2-4	TRBV5-1	many	TRBD2	TGCGCCAGCAGCGCATCTAGCGGGAGCCTCAAAAACATTCAGTACTTC	CASSASSGSLKNIQYF
TRBJ1-1	TRBV6-1	many	TRBD1	TGTGCCAGCAGTGAAGATGGGACAGGAAGAACTGAAGCTTTCTTT	CASSEDGTGRTEAFF
TRBJ2-1	TRBV5-1	NA	NA	TGCGCCAGCAGCTTGGTCACAGGAGGCAATGAGCAGTTCTTC	CASSLVTGGNEQFF
TRBJ2-5	TRBV30	few	NA	TGTGCCTGGAGTGTACGGCTCCTAGGGGAGACCCAGTACTTC	CAWSVRLLGETQYF
TRBJ2-3	TRBV10-3	few	TRBD1	TGTGCCATCCGACAGGGGGCTTTCACAGATACGCAGTATTTT	CAIRQGAFTDTQYF
TRBJ2-7	TRBV5-1	few	NA	TGCGCCAGCAGCCACGAACTGGGCAGCTGGGAGCAGTGCTTC	CASSHELGSWEQCF
TRBJ2-5	TRBV30	NA	TRBD2	TGTGCCTGGAACCTAGCGGGAATCCAAGAGACCCAGTACTTC	CAWNLAGIQETQYF
TRBJ2-1	TRBV6-2/TRBV6-3	NA	TRBD2	TGTGCCAGCAGCCCCCTAGCGGGGGGCCAGGGTGAGCAGTTCTTC	CASSPLAGGQGEQFF
TRBJ1-5	TRBV27	few	NA	TGTGCCAGCAGTTTACGGTCCGATCAGCCCCAGCATTTT	CASSLRSDQPQHF
TRBJ2-7	TRBV27	many	TRBD1	TGTGCCAGCAGCCCCCGGGACAGGTATTCCGAGCAGTACTTC	CASSPRDRYSEQYF
TRBJ2-4	TRBV3-1	many	NA	TGTGCCAGCAGCCCCGGGCTAGCTCCCGACATTCAGTACTTC	CASSPGLAPDIQYF
TRBJ2-6	TRBV7-6	NA	NA	TGTGCCAGCAGCTTAGCTAATGTTCACTCTGGGGCCAACGTCCTGACTTTC	CASSLANVHSGANVLTF
TRBJ2-5	TRBV4-3	many	NA	TGCGCCAGCAGCCAAGATTTGGTGGGGGGTGGAGAGACCCAGTACTTC	CASSQDLVGGGETQYF
TRBJ2-2	TRBV14	few	NA	TGTGCCAGCAGCCAAGTACAGGTTCGGCTGGGCGCTGGGGAGCTGTTTTTT	CASSQVQVRLGAGELFF
TRBJ1-2	TRBV9	NA	TRBD1	TGTGCCAGCAGCGTAATGCGTGACAGGGCGAGTGAAGAATTTGGCTACACCTTC	CASSVMRDRASEEFGYTF
TRBJ2-3	TRBV10-3	NA	TRBD2	TGTGCCATCAGGGACAGTAGCGGGAGAGCCACAGATACGCAGTATTTT	CAIRDSSGRATDTQYF